Presented here are 23 T cell receptor beta chains from one specimen sequenced in a study of T-cell memory formation after mild COVID-19 (dated by TCRdb to 2020 to 2022). The receptor library was made with 5' RACE. TCRdb shows the sequencer as Illumina NovaSeq 6000. TCRdb cleaned the public reads at Q25 with fastp, built clones with MiXCR and kept in-frame beta chains. CDR3 protein duplicates are merged, each entry listing the most common genes and DNA. This sample lists roughly 610,000 distinct CDR3 sequences; 17% were detected once. The ten largest clones represent about 8.1% of the sample. The material sequenced was PBMCs or a T cell subset sorted from them (not recorded which). These receptors were collected from an adult woman who had mild COVID-19 (a few samples of this study predate the infection). The sample titles of this study are shuffled in the database, so cell type and time point are left out; the donor was told from shared clones.

There are a few counts of this clonotype. This sequence joins TRBV24-1 and TRBJ2-1; TRBD1 matches at 8 bases. This CDR3 region has 16 residues. The V segment lost 1 base and the J segment 4 bases; nucleotides outside the gene matches: 5. Germline V gene sequence: CDR1 KGHDR, CDR2 SFDVKD. The DNA of the CDR3 is TGTGCCACCAGTGATTTTCAGGGGGCCCTTTACAATGAGCAGTTCTTC. Protein sequence: CATSDFQGALYNEQFF.

This clonotype occurred a few times. This chain joins TRBV7-9 and TRBJ2-1; unclear D gene. The germline V and J ends were trimmed by 1 base and 0 bases, with 7 bases remaining between them. Per the germline V gene, CDR1 is SEHNR and CDR2 is FQNEAQ (reference sequence). This CDR3 has 15 residues. This chain's CDR3 is CASSLVWSSYNEQFF. CDR3 in DNA: TGTGCCAGCAGCTTAGTATGGAGCTCCTACAATGAGCAGTTCTTC.

This clonotype appeared a few times. This chain joins TRBV11-1 and TRBJ1-1, with 9 bases fitting TRBD1. The CDR3 loop spans 17 amino acids. J was trimmed by 7 bases and V by 5 bases; bases with no gene match: 17. The V gene's germline CDR1 is SGHAT and CDR2 FQDESV (reference sequence). The CDR3 is CASSPSTSRDRDGEAFF. The DNA of the CDR3 is TGTGCCAGCAGCCCCTCCACGTCCCGGGACAGGGACGGTGAAGCTTTCTTT. The variable domain in full, with the rest retrieved from reference TRBV11-1 and TRBJ1-1, is EAEVAQSPRYKITEKSQAVAFWCDPISGHATLYWYRQILGQGPELLVQFQDESVVDDSQLPKDRFSAERLKGVDSTLKIQPAELGDSAMYLCASSPSTSRDRDGEAFFGQGTRLTVV.

This sequence joins TRBV7-9 and TRBJ1-1; possibly TRBD1 for D (6 bases). The CDR3 runs to 14 residues. Germline V lookup: CDR1 SEHNR, CDR2 FQNEAQ (reference sequence). Trimming cost V 5 bases and J 5 bases, with 15 bases left between them. Written as DNA, the CDR3 is TGTGCCAGCAGCCCTGCGGGGGGGCCGACTGAAGCTTTCTTT. Its protein product is CASSPAGGPTEAFF. Together with reference TRBV7-9 and TRBJ1-1, the CDR3 gives the full variable domain: DTGVSQNPRHKITKRGQNVTFRCDPISEHNRLYWYRQTLGQGPEFLTYFQNEAQLEKSRLLSDRFSAERPKGSFSTLEIQRTEQGDSAMYLCASSPAGGPTEAFFGQGTRLTVV.

This clonotype was seen many times. V gene TRBV2 combines with J gene TRBJ2-1, with 13 nucleotides matching TRBD2. This CDR3 contains 15 residues. With 5 bases clipped from V and 4 bases from J, the junction kept 2 bases outside the gene matches. Germline V gene lookup returns CDR1 SNHLY and CDR2 FYNNEI. CDR3 nucleotides: TGTGCCAGCAGTTCGACTAGCGGGGGGTACAATGAGCAGTTCTTC. Protein sequence: CASSSTSGGYNEQFF. Full variable domain (missing parts from reference TRBV2 and TRBJ2-1): EPEVTQTPSHQVTQMGQEVILRCVPISNHLYFYWYRQILGQKVEFLVSFYNNEISEKSEIFDDQFSVERPDGSNFTLKIRSTKLEDSAMYFCASSSTSGGYNEQFFGPGTRLTVL.

This chain joins TRBV7-9 and TRBJ2-2; a weak D match, TRBD1 (6 bases). Deletions cut 4 bases from V and 2 bases from J, with 8 bases between. CDR3 length: 14 residues. The V gene's germline CDR1 is SEHNR and CDR2 FQNEAQ (reference sequence). The CDR3 spells CASSWGQNTGELFF. The DNA of the CDR3 is TGTGCCAGCAGCTGGGGACAAAACACCGGGGAGCTGTTTTTT. The full variable domain, completed using reference TRBV7-9 and TRBJ2-2, is DTGVSQNPRHKITKRGQNVTFRCDPISEHNRLYWYRQTLGQGPEFLTYFQNEAQLEKSRLLSDRFSAERPKGSFSTLEIQRTEQGDSAMYLCASSWGQNTGELFFGEGSRLTVL.

This clonotype turned up a few times. The chain is built from TRBV5-1 and TRBJ2-7; 10 nucleotides align to TRBD2. Germline lookup yields CDR1 SGHRS and CDR2 YFSETQ. J was trimmed by 6 bases and V by 4 bases; bases with no gene match: 13. The CDR3 is made up of 16 amino acids. Here the CDR3 reads CASSPAGGTPQGEQYF. As DNA, the CDR3 is TGCGCCAGCAGCCCAGCGGGAGGGACACCTCAAGGCGAGCAGTACTTC.

The rearrangement joins TRBV7-9 to TRBJ2-7, with 13 bases that match TRBD2. The CDR3 loop spans 15 amino acids. With 5 bases clipped from V and 5 bases from J, the junction kept 6 bases outside the gene matches. CDR1 and CDR2 (germline): SEHNR, FQNEAQ (reference sequence). CDR3 DNA sequence: TGTGCCAGCAGCCACCGACTAGCGGGAGGTAACGAGCAGTACTTC. Translation gives CASSHRLAGGNEQYF.

The chain links TRBV5-1 to TRBJ1-6, with 10 bases fitting TRBD1. Germline trimming cut 4 bases from V and 13 bases from J; bases unmatched to any gene: 11. The CDR3 is 15 residues long. Per the germline V gene, CDR1 is SGHRS and CDR2 is YFSETQ. The CDR3, as DNA: TGCGCCAGCAGCCCCGGGACAGGGGAAAATGGGCCCCTCCACTTT. It translates to CASSPGTGENGPLHF. Filled out from reference TRBV5-1 and TRBJ1-6, the complete variable domain reads KAGVTQTPRYLIKTRGQQVTLSCSPISGHRSVSWYQQTPGQGLQFLFEYFSETQRNKGNFPGRFSGRQFSNSRSEMNVSTLELGDSALYLCASSPGTGENGPLHFGNGTRLTVT.

This clonotype was detected only a few times. The gene calls are TRBV7-9 and TRBJ1-2, with D possibly matching TRBD1 (5 bases). From germline, CDR1 is SEHNR and CDR2 FQNEAQ (reference sequence). Trimming left V 7 bases short and J 2 bases short, with 23 bases between. The CDR3 has 17 amino acids. CDR3 protein: CASTPIKAGPPNYGYTF. The CDR3 DNA follows: TGTGCCAGCACCCCCATAAAGGCAGGGCCCCCGAACTATGGCTACACCTTC. The variable domain in full, with the rest retrieved from reference TRBV7-9 and TRBJ1-2, is DTGVSQNPRHKITKRGQNVTFRCDPISEHNRLYWYRQTLGQGPEFLTYFQNEAQLEKSRLLSDRFSAERPKGSFSTLEIQRTEQGDSAMYLCASTPIKAGPPNYGYTFGSGTRLTVV.

The rearrangement joins TRBV6-5 to TRBJ1-1; no clear D gene. CDR3 size: 16 residues. CDR1 is MNHEY and CDR2 is SVGAGI in the germline V gene. V was shortened by 0 bases and J by 0 bases, with 11 bases between the two germline ends. The chain's CDR3 is CASSYSGGLMNTEAFF. The CDR3 bases are TGTGCCAGCAGTTACTCGGGAGGGCTCATGAACACTGAAGCTTTCTTT.

The rearrangement links TRBV5-1 to TRBJ1-2; no firm D call. Trimming cost V 4 bases and J 8 bases, with 18 bases left between them. Germline V gene sequence: CDR1 SGHRS, CDR2 YFSETQ. The CDR3 runs to 14 residues. The CDR3 loop reads CASSPQDLGKGYTF. In DNA, the CDR3 is TGCGCCAGCAGCCCGCAGGACCTCGGCAAGGGCTACACCTTC. Full variable domain (missing parts from reference TRBV5-1 and TRBJ1-2): KAGVTQTPRYLIKTRGQQVTLSCSPISGHRSVSWYQQTPGQGLQFLFEYFSETQRNKGNFPGRFSGRQFSNSRSEMNVSTLELGDSALYLCASSPQDLGKGYTFGSGTRLTVV.

J is TRBJ2-1 and V is TRBV6-5; tentatively, D is TRBD2 (5 bases). Germline loops: CDR1 MNHEY, CDR2 SVGAGI. CDR3 length: 15 amino acids. V gave up 6 bases and J gave up 0 bases, with 12 bases separating them. Here the CDR3 reads CASSFDYSSYNEQFF. The CDR3 DNA reads as TGTGCCAGCAGCTTCGACTACAGCTCCTACAATGAGCAGTTCTTC.

CDR3 loop: CASSVDRGNTEAFF. DNA of the CDR3: TGTGCCAGCAGCGTAGATAGGGGGAACACTGAAGCTTTCTTT. V usage is TRBV9 and J usage is TRBJ1-1; TRBD1 might be the D (5 bases). V lost 0 bases to trimming and J lost 1 base, with 7 bases between them. CDR1 SGDLS and CDR2 YYNGEE come from the germline V gene. This CDR3 contains 14 residues.

V gene TRBV4-1 combines with J gene TRBJ2-5, with D possibly matching TRBD2 (5 bases). The CDR3 extends over 13 amino acids. V lost 7 bases, J lost 4 bases, and 13 bases lay in between. The germline V gene encodes CDR1 MGHRA and CDR2 YSYEKL. CDR3 residues: CASTLRAGETQYF. The DNA for the CDR3 is TGCGCCAGCACTCTGAGGGCGGGAGAGACCCAGTACTTC.

This clonotype was counted once. The J gene is TRBJ1-4, the V gene TRBV12-3 or TRBV12-4; D unclear. V was clipped by 2 bases and J by 5 bases, with 9 bases between them. CDR3 length: 14 amino acids. The CDR3 spells CASSLSGTNEKLFF. The CDR3 DNA reads TGTGCCAGCAGTTTATCGGGAACGAATGAAAAACTGTTTTTT.

This chain uses TRBV9 with TRBJ2-2, with D unresolved. Germline CDR1 and CDR2: SGDLS and YYNGEE. Trimming cost V 4 bases and J 5 bases, with 9 bases left between them. The CDR3 totals 13 residues. In DNA form, the CDR3 reads TGTGCCAGCAGCATTCAAGGTACCGGGGAGCTGTTTTTT. Translated, it gives CASSIQGTGELFF.

This clonotype was seen a handful of times. The V gene is TRBV5-1, the J gene TRBJ2-7; possibly TRBD1 for D (5 bases). V lost 4 bases and J lost 0, with 14 bases in between. The CDR3 totals 15 residues. Germline assignment: CDR1 SGHRS and CDR2 YFSETQ. The CDR3 DNA reads as TGCGCCAGCAGCCTACAGGCGGAAGTCTCCTACGAGCAGTACTTC. Translated, it gives CASSLQAEVSYEQYF. The whole variable domain, remainder taken from reference TRBV5-1 and TRBJ2-7, is KAGVTQTPRYLIKTRGQQVTLSCSPISGHRSVSWYQQTPGQGLQFLFEYFSETQRNKGNFPGRFSGRQFSNSRSEMNVSTLELGDSALYLCASSLQAEVSYEQYFGPGTRLTVT.

The sample holds a few counts of this clonotype. The chain employs TRBV20-1 and TRBJ1-2; D gene ambiguous. The V gene lost 1 base and the J gene lost 8 bases, with 14 bases spanning the gap. This CDR3 has 13 residues. Germline V gives CDR1 DFQATT, CDR2 SNEGSKA (reference sequence). CDR3 protein: CSARVRIARGYTF. The CDR3 DNA reads TGCAGTGCTAGAGTTCGGATCGCTCGGGGCTACACCTTC.

CDR3 sequence (DNA): TGTGCCACCAGCTCCCGTATAGCGGGGGGGCAAGAGACCCAGTACTTC. This encodes CATSSRIAGGQETQYF. The chain recombines TRBV15 with TRBJ2-5, with 11 bases matching TRBD2. Germline V lookup: CDR1 LNHNV, CDR2 YYDKDF (reference sequence). This CDR3 spans 16 amino acids. V dropped 5 bases and J dropped 2; count of bases not matched to a gene: 7.

This clonotype was counted many times. V gene TRBV12-3 or TRBV12-4 combines with J gene TRBJ1-2; possibly TRBD1 for D (5 bases). Trimming left V 5 bases short and J 4 bases short, with 11 bases between. The CDR3 is 13 residues long. The DNA of the CDR3 is TGTGCCAGCAGTCCTTCCGGGGGCTATGGCTACACCTTC. Residues: CASSPSGGYGYTF.

The rearrangement uses TRBV29-1 and TRBJ2-1; TRBD2 matches 11 bases. The CDR3 runs to 15 residues. V shed 1 base, J shed 4 bases, and the junction held 3 bases outside the gene matches. Per germline, CDR1 SQVTM and CDR2 ANQGSEA. Here the CDR3 DNA reads TGCAGCGTTGAAGGAGGGACTAGCGGTTACAATGAGCAGTTCTTC. Amino acid sequence: CSVEGGTSGYNEQFF.

This clonotype showed up many times. The V and J genes are TRBV5-6 and TRBJ2-3, with TRBD1 as a possible D gene (6 bases). The CDR3 length is 15 residues. The germline gives CDR1 SGHDT, CDR2 YYEEEE. The V and J ends lost 1 base and 0 bases respectively, with 9 bases between them. The CDR3 loop reads CASSLFGQSTDTQYF. For the CDR3, the DNA is TGTGCCAGCAGCTTGTTCGGACAGAGCACAGATACGCAGTATTTT.